This T cell receptor beta chain comes out of a study of T cells in Graves' hyperthyroidism and ophthalmopathy. V lost 6 bases, J lost 7 bases, and 22 bases lay in between. CDR1 LNHDA and CDR2 SQIVND come from the germline V gene (reference sequence). The CDR3 consists of 16 residues. Over 18 months, lack of ophthalmopathy progression marked Graves' hyperthyroidism as stable. PBMCs stemmed from over 7.5 ml fresh peripheral blood. Researchers amplified the TCR beta CDR3 regions from RNA transcripts. First-round RT-PCR with HTBI primers amplified the TCR CDR3 region. TCRdb itself ran the multiplex PCR reads through MiXCR, one entry per CDR3 protein. The sample carries approximately 710,000 distinct CDR3 sequences, about 18% recorded once.

Material for sequencing was blood. The genes are TRBV19 and TRBJ2-1; tentatively, D is TRBD1 (6 bases). This clonotype was obtained from a man over 45 with Graves' hyperthyroidism. CDR3 nucleotide sequence: TGTGCCAGTAGGCGAGCCCCGGGACAACGTATGAATGAGCAGTTCTTC. This gives the protein CASRRAPGQRMNEQFF.